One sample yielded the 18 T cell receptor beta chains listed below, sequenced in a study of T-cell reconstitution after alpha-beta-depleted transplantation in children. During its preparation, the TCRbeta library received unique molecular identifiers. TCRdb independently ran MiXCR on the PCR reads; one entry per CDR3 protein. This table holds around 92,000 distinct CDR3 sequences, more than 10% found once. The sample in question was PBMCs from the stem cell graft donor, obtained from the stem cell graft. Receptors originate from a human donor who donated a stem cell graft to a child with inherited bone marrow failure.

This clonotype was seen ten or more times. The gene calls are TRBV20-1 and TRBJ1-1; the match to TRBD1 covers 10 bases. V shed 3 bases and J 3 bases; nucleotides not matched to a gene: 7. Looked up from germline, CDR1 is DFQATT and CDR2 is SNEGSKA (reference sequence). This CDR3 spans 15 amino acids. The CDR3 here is CSARLGTGADTEAFF. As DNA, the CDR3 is TGCAGTGCTAGGTTGGGGACAGGGGCTGACACTGAAGCTTTCTTT.

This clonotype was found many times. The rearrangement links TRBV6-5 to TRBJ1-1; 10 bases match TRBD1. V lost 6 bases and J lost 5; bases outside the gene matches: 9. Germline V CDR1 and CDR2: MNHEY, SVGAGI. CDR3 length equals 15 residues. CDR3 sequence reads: CASRSGRDRGTEAFF. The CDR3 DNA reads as TGTGCCAGCAGGTCCGGTCGGGACAGGGGAACTGAAGCTTTCTTT.

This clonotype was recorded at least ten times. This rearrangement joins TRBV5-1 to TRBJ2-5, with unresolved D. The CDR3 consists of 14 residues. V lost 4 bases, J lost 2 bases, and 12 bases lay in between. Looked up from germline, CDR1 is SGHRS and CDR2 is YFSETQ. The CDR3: CASSLDVGQETQYF. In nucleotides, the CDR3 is TGCGCCAGCAGCCTCGACGTCGGACAAGAGACCCAGTACTTC.

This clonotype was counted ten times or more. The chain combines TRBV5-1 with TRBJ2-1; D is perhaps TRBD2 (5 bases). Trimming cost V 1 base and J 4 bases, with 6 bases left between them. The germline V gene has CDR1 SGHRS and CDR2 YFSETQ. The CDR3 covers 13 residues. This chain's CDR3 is CASSLSGYNEQFF. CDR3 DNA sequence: TGCGCCAGCAGCTTGAGCGGATACAATGAGCAGTTCTTC.

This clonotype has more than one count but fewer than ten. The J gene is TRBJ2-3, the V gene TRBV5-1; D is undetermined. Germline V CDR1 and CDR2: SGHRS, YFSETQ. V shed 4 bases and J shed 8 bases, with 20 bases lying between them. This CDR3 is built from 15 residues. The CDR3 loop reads CASSLDLQPTATQYF. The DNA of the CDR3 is TGCGCCAGCAGCCTGGACCTCCAACCGACGGCTACGCAGTATTTT.

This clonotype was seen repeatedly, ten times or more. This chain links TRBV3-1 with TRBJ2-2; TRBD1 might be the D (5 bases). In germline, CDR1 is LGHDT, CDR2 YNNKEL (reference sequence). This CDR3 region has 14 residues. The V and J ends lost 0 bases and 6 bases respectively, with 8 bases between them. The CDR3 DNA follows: TGTGCCAGCAGCCAAGACAGGGCAGCCGGGGAGCTGTTTTTT. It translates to CASSQDRAAGELFF. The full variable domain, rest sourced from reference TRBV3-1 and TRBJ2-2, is DTAVSQTPKYLVTQMGNDKSIKCEQNLGHDTMYWYKQDSKKFLKIMFSYNNKELIINETVPNRFSPKSPDKAHLNLHINSLELGDSAVYFCASSQDRAAGELFFGEGSRLTVL.

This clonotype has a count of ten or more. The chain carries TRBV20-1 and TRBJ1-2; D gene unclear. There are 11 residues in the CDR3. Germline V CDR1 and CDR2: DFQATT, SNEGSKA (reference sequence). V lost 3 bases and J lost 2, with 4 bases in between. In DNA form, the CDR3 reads TGCAGTGCTAGCGCCAACTATGGCTACACCTTC. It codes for CSASANYGYTF.

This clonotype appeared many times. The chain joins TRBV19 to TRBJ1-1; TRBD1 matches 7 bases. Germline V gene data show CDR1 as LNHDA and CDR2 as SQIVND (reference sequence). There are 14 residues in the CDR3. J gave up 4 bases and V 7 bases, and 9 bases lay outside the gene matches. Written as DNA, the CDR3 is TGTGCCAGTACCAAAGACAGGGCGAGCACTGAAGCTTTCTTT. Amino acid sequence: CASTKDRASTEAFF.

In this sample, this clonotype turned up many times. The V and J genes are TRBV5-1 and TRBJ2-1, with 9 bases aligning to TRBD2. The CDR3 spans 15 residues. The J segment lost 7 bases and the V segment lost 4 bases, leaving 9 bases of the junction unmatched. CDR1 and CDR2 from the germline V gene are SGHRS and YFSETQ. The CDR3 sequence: CASSPLRGGRNEQFF. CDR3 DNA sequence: TGCGCCAGCAGCCCCCTGCGGGGGGGTCGAAATGAGCAGTTCTTC.

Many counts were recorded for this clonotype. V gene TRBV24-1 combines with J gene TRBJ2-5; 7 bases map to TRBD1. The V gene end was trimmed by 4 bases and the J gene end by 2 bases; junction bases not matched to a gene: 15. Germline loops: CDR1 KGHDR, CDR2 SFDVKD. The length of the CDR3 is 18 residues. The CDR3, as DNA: TGTGCCACCAGTGACCGGCCCGGGCTCGGGACAGCGCAAGAGACCCAGTACTTC. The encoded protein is CATSDRPGLGTAQETQYF.

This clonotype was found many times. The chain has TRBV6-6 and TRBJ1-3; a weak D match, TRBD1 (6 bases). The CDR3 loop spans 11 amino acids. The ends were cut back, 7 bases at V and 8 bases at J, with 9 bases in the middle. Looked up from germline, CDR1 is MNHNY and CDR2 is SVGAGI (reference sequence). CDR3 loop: CASKGGDTIYF. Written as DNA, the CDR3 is TGTGCCAGCAAAGGGGGGGACACCATATATTTT.

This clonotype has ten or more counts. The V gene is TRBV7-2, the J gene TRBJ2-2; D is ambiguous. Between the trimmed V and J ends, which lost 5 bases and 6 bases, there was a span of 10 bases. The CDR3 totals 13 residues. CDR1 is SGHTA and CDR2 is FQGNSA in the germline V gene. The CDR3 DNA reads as TGTGCCAGCAGCCCCAGCAGATCCGGGGAGCTGTTTTTT. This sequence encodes CASSPSRSGELFF. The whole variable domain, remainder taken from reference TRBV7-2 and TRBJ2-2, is GAGVSQSPSNKVTEKGKDVELRCDPISGHTALYWYRQSLGQGLEFLIYFQGNSAPDKSGLPSDRFSAERTGGSVSTLTIQRTQQEDSAVYLCASSPSRSGELFFGEGSRLTVL.

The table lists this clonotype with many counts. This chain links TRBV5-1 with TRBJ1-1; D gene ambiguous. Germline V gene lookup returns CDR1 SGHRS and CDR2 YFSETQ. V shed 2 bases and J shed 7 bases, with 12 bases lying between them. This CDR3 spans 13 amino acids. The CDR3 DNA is TGCGCCAGCAGCTTACGAGGCATCGGTGAAGCTTTCTTT. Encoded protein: CASSLRGIGEAFF.

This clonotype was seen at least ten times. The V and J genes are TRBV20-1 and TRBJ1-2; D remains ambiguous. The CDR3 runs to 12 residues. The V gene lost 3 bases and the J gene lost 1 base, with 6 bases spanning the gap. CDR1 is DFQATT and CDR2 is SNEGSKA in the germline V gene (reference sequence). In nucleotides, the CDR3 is TGCAGTGCTAGTTCGCATAACTATGGCTACACCTTC. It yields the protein CSASSHNYGYTF.

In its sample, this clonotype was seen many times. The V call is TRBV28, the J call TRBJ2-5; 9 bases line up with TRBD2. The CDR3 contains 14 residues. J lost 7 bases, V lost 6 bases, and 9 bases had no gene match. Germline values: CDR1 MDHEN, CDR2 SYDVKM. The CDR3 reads CASRRLAASGTQYF. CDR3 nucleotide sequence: TGTGCCAGCAGACGACTAGCGGCCTCGGGGACCCAGTACTTC.

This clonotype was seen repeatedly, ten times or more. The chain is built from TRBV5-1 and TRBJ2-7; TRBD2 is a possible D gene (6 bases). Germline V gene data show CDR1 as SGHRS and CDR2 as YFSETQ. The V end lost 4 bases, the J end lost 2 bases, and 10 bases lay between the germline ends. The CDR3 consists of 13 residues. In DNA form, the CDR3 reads TGCGCCAGCAGCGCGGGGACCCCCTACGAGCAGTACTTC. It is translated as CASSAGTPYEQYF.

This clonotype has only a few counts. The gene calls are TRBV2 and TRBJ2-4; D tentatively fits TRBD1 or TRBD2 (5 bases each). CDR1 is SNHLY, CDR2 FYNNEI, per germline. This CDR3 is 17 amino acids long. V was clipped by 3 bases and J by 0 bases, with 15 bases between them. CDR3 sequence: CASSEGQWDLAKNIQYF. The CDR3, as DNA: TGTGCCAGCAGTGAGGGGCAGTGGGACCTAGCCAAAAACATTCAGTACTTC.

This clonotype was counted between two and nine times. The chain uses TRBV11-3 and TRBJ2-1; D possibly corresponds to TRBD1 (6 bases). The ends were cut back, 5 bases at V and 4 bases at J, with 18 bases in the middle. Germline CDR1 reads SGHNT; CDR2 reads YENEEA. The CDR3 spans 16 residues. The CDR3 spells CASSPGVGIGYNEQFF. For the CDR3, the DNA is TGTGCCAGCAGCCCAGGGGTAGGGATCGGTTACAATGAGCAGTTCTTC.